Each of the 2 T cell receptor beta chains below was sequenced from the same sample in a study of T cells in Graves' hyperthyroidism and ophthalmopathy. RNA transcripts yielded amplified TCR beta CDR3 regions. A first-round RT-PCR of the TCR CDR3 used the HTBI primer set. TCRdb independently ran MiXCR on the multiplex PCR reads; one entry per CDR3 protein. The sample has some 760,000 distinct CDR3 sequences, 13% to 15% seen once; the top ten hold more than 8.5%. The sample taken for sequencing was blood. These receptors came from a woman between 18 and 29 years old with Graves' hyperthyroidism.

The chain carries TRBV7-9 and TRBJ2-7; D remains unclear. The CDR3 loop spans 16 amino acids. Germline-derived CDR1 and CDR2 are SEHNR and FQNEAQ (reference sequence). With 0 bases removed from V and 4 bases from J, the gap between germline ends came to 16 bases. The CDR3 loop reads CASSLARGLSRYEQYF. For the CDR3, the DNA is TGTGCCAGCAGCTTAGCGCGTGGGCTCTCGAGGTACGAGCAGTACTTC.

The CDR3 sequence: CASSLQDPYNEQFF. For the CDR3, the DNA is TGTGCCAGCAGCTTACAGGACCCTTACAATGAGCAGTTCTTC. The rearrangement joins TRBV7-9 to TRBJ2-1; D is unresolved. This CDR3 is built from 14 residues. Trimming cost V 2 bases and J 4 bases, with 9 bases left between them. In germline, CDR1 is SEHNR, CDR2 FQNEAQ (reference sequence).